This record concerns one T cell receptor (beta chain) sequence. Antigen specificity is unknown. This record belongs to a study of cytomegalovirus exposure and HLA in healthy donors. General study results and limits: Further analysis, carried out later, found HLA-associated TCR beta chains more clonally expanded than equally common other chains. Investigators reported approximately 150 TCR beta chains as tied to cytomegalovirus. From TCR beta sequences, most subjects' HLA-A and HLA-B alleles were reportedly predicted accurately. The records held CMV serostatus as the only immune exposure information.

Trimming removed 6 bases from V and 2 bases from J, with 5 bases in between. Germline lookup yields CDR1 MDHEN and CDR2 SYDVKM. This CDR3 spans 11 amino acids. The PCR contained 60 Vbeta and 13 Jbeta primers. Sequencing was performed with immunoSEQ multiplex PCR; in TCRdb, only in-frame clones are kept and a portion is missing. The table lists over 150,000 clones, roughly 80% of them singletons. The TCR sequence derives from a male donor in good health and CMV-seropositive. J is TRBJ2-7 and V is TRBV28; D is possibly TRBD2 (5 bases). The sample consisted of PBMCs. The CDR3 bases are TGTGCCAGCAGCGGGGCCTACGAGCAGTACTTC. It translates to CASSGAYEQYF.